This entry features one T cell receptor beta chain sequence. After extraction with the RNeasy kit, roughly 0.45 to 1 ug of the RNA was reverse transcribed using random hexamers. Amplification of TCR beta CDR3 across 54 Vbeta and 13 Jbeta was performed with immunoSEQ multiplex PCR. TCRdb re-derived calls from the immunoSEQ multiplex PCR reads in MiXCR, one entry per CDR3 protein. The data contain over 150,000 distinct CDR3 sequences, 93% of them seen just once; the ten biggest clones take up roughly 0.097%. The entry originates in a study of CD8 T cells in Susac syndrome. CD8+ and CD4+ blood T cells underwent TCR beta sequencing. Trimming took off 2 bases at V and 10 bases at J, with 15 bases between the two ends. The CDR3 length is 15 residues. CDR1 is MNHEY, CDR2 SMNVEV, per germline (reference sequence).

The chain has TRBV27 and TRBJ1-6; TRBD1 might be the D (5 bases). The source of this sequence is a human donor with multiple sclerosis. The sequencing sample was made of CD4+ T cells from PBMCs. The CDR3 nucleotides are TGTGCCAGCAGTTTACAGGGAAGTCCGCGATCACCCCTCCACTTT. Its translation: CASSLQGSPRSPLHF.